The rows below give T cell receptor beta chains drawn from one sample of a study of blood T cells in healthy people across ages. Each CDR3 protein gets one entry after TCRdb re-called the 5' RACE reads with MiXCR. This table has about 1.4 million distinct CDR3 sequences, 59% appearing once. The sample consisted of blood. The receptors derive from a man younger than 30 in good health. CDR3s include the opening cysteine and the closing phenylalanine or tryptophan. The order of the fields is CDR3 DNA, CDR3 protein, D gene, J gene, V gene, clone size. The D gene is left open where the match is weak. Size values are once, few and many counts, or a class for expanded clones, and some rows have none.

cdr3_nt: TGTGCCAGCAGGACCGGGACTAGCACAAATGAGCAGTACTTC
cdr3_aa: CASRTGTSTNEQYF
d_call: TRBD2
j_call: TRBJ2-5
v_call: TRBV2
clone_size: .

cdr3_nt: TGCAGTGCTAGAGACGGCAGGGTGGAAGCAGATACGCAGTATTTT
cdr3_aa: CSARDGRVEADTQYF
d_call: .
j_call: TRBJ2-3
v_call: TRBV20-1
clone_size: .

cdr3_nt: TGCAGTGCTGCCGCCCGACAAGATCAGGGTGCCTATGGCTACACCTTC
cdr3_aa: CSAAARQDQGAYGYTF
d_call: .
j_call: TRBJ1-2
v_call: TRBV20-1
clone_size: .

cdr3_nt: TGCGCCAGCAGCCAAGATGAGGGGAGTAACAGCGAGCAGTACTTC
cdr3_aa: CASSQDEGSNSEQYF
d_call: .
j_call: TRBJ2-7
v_call: TRBV4-3
clone_size: few

cdr3_nt: TGCGCCAGCAGCCAAGAGAGGTGGTTACTGGATTCACCCCTCCACTTT
cdr3_aa: CASSQERWLLDSPLHF
d_call: .
j_call: TRBJ1-6
v_call: TRBV4-1
clone_size: .

cdr3_nt: TGCAGTGCCCTGGGAGCGGAGGCCAGTGAAGCTTTCTTT
cdr3_aa: CSALGAEASEAFF
d_call: .
j_call: TRBJ1-1
v_call: TRBV20-1
clone_size: .

cdr3_nt: TGTGCCAGCAGCCCCAATGGACTAAGACACAATGAGCAGTTCTTC
cdr3_aa: CASSPNGLRHNEQFF
d_call: .
j_call: TRBJ2-1
v_call: TRBV2
clone_size: .

cdr3_nt: TGCAGTGCTGCCCCCGGGACCGCTCAAGAGACCCAGTACTTC
cdr3_aa: CSAAPGTAQETQYF
d_call: .
j_call: TRBJ2-5
v_call: TRBV20-1
clone_size: few

cdr3_nt: TGTGCCAGCGGGATAGAGACAGTAAATAATTCACCCCTCCACTTT
cdr3_aa: CASGIETVNNSPLHF
d_call: .
j_call: TRBJ1-6
v_call: TRBV7-9
clone_size: .

cdr3_nt: TGTGCCAGCAGTTTCTCGGCCGGGACCCCGAGGTACACCTTC
cdr3_aa: CASSFSAGTPRYTF
d_call: .
j_call: TRBJ1-2
v_call: TRBV28
clone_size: .

cdr3_nt: TGTGCCAGCAGTCCCGGGACAGGGACAGGCTACACCTTC
cdr3_aa: CASSPGTGTGYTF
d_call: TRBD1
j_call: TRBJ1-2
v_call: TRBV6-2/TRBV6-3
clone_size: .

cdr3_nt: TGTGCCAGCAGCTTTCTCGGGGGGGCCGGAGAGACCCAGTACTTC
cdr3_aa: CASSFLGGAGETQYF
d_call: TRBD2
j_call: TRBJ2-5
v_call: TRBV7-2
clone_size: .

cdr3_nt: TGCAGTGCTAGAGTGGGTCATATAGACCCCTACGAGCAGTACTTC
cdr3_aa: CSARVGHIDPYEQYF
d_call: .
j_call: TRBJ2-7
v_call: TRBV20-1
clone_size: .

cdr3_nt: TGTGCCAGCAGACCCACCCTAAAAGGGTTGAAAAACTATGGCTACACCTTC
cdr3_aa: CASRPTLKGLKNYGYTF
d_call: .
j_call: TRBJ1-2
v_call: TRBV28
clone_size: .

cdr3_nt: TGCGCCAGCAGTGAGTCGTATGGGAGTGAAGAGACCCAGTACTTC
cdr3_aa: CASSESYGSEETQYF
d_call: .
j_call: TRBJ2-5
v_call: TRBV10-1
clone_size: .

cdr3_nt: TGCGCCAGCAGTAACCTGATCCATACCCGAACCGAGCAGTACTTC
cdr3_aa: CASSNLIHTRTEQYF
d_call: .
j_call: TRBJ2-7
v_call: TRBV4-1
clone_size: .

cdr3_nt: TGCGCCAGCAGCTTGGCCGGGTTCGGGACCCTCCACTTT
cdr3_aa: CASSLAGFGTLHF
d_call: .
j_call: TRBJ1-6
v_call: TRBV5-1
clone_size: .